The rows below give T cell receptor beta chains drawn from one sample of a study of vaccination and CD4 T cells after COVID-19. These receptors lack a known antigen. Each CDR3 protein gets one entry after TCRdb re-called the PCR reads with MiXCR. The sample lists about 10,000 distinct CDR3 sequences; roughly 27% were seen once. This sample comprised CD4+ T cells from blood, cultured in vitro, obtained before SARS-CoV-2 vaccination. These TCRs come from a human donor who received a COVID-19 vaccine. Both conserved end residues are part of each CDR3. A D gene is named only where the DNA matches it firmly. The size of a clone is reported for some rows only, either as once, few or many, or as a class for expanded clones.

>TRBV2|.|.|TRBJ2-7
CASTPLWDAYEQYF
TGTGCCAGCACGCCGTTATGGGACGCCTACGAGCAGTACTTC
>TRBV9|TRBD1|.|TRBJ2-1
CASSGTTGGSVLFF
TGTGCCAGCAGCGGAACGACAGGGGGCAGCGTGTTGTTCTTC
>TRBV6-5|.|.|TRBJ2-5
CASSSYSSSTEETQYF
TGTGCCAGCAGTTCCTACTCGAGCTCAACCGAAGAGACCCAGTACTTC
>TRBV19|.|.|TRBJ2-7
CASSIGAEPYEQYF
TGTGCCAGTAGTATCGGGGCGGAGCCCTACGAGCAGTACTTC
>TRBV6-1|.|.|TRBJ2-3
CASSSRDTQYF
TGTGCCAGCAGCTCCAGGGATACGCAGTATTTT
>TRBV11-3|.|few|TRBJ1-3
CASSLQGSSGNTIYF
TGTGCCAGCAGCTTACAGGGGTCCTCTGGAAACACCATATATTTT
>TRBV7-2|TRBD1|.|TRBJ1-1
CASTRGDRRMNTEAFF
TGTGCCAGCACCCGGGGGGACAGAAGAATGAACACTGAAGCTTTCTTT
>TRBV20-1|.|.|TRBJ1-4
CSGTRDEKLFF
TGCAGTGGTACGAGGGATGAAAAACTGTTTTTT
>TRBV4-1|.|.|TRBJ1-1
CASSQPGPNTEAFF
TGCGCCAGCAGCCAACCCGGGCCGAACACTGAAGCTTTCTTT
>TRBV10-1|TRBD1|few|TRBJ2-2
CASSGDSTGELFF
TGCGCCAGCAGTGGGGACAGCACCGGGGAGCTGTTTTTT
>TRBV7-9|.|.|TRBJ2-5
CASSASRASWETQYF
TGTGCCAGCAGCGCATCCCGGGCGAGCTGGGAGACCCAGTACTTC
>TRBV4-2|TRBD2|.|TRBJ2-3
CASSQPRTGGAATDTQYF
TGTGCCAGCAGCCAACCCCGGACCGGGGGGGCCGCTACAGATACGCAGTATTTT
>TRBV4-2|.|.|TRBJ2-5
CASSQDGRKQETQYF
TGTGCCAGCAGCCAAGATGGGCGGAAACAAGAGACCCAGTACTTC
>TRBV20-1|.|few|TRBJ2-3
CSARTPGLRDTQYF
TGCAGTGCGAGGACCCCGGGTTTGCGGGATACGCAGTATTTT
>TRBV20-1|TRBD2|.|TRBJ2-5
CSASRGGKTQYF
TGCAGTGCTAGTCGGGGGGGAAAGACCCAGTACTTC
>TRBV5-1|.|.|TRBJ1-3
CASSSVGGVGNTIYF
TGCGCCAGCAGCTCCGTAGGAGGGGTCGGAAACACCATATATTTT
>TRBV19|.|.|TRBJ2-7
CASSYRGPRGGQYF
TGTGCCAGTAGTTACCGGGGCCCGAGGGGCGGGCAGTACTTC
>TRBV20-1|.|few|TRBJ2-5
CSAIMAVQETQYF
TGCAGTGCTATAATGGCGGTTCAAGAGACCCAGTACTTC
>TRBV7-6|TRBD1|once|TRBJ2-7
CASSPQGDRGQYF
TGTGCCAGCAGCCCCCAGGGGGACAGGGGTCAATACTTC
>TRBV7-2|.|.|TRBJ1-2
CASSLVAQGLSYGYTF
TGTGCCAGCAGCTTAGTGGCCCAGGGGCTCTCCTATGGCTACACCTTC
>TRBV6-1|.|few|TRBJ2-4
CASKTQGLGNIQYF
TGTGCCAGCAAGACCCAGGGACTCGGGAACATTCAGTACTTC
>TRBV6-5|.|few|TRBJ2-7
CASSYSVPYEQYF
TGTGCCAGCAGTTACTCGGTACCCTACGAGCAGTACTTC
>TRBV20-1|TRBD1|few|TRBJ2-7
CSAGTGISYEQYF
TGCAGTGCAGGGACAGGGATTTCCTACGAGCAGTACTTC
>TRBV7-8|.|.|TRBJ2-7
CASSFLFLDEQYF
TGTGCCAGCAGCTTCCTTTTCCTGGACGAGCAGTACTTC
>TRBV30|.|few|TRBJ2-3
CAWSVPWPRWEDTQYF
TGTGCCTGGAGTGTACCCTGGCCTAGATGGGAGGATACGCAGTATTTT
>TRBV6-5|TRBD2|few|TRBJ2-3
CASSDSGLALDTQYF
TGTGCCAGCAGTGACTCGGGACTAGCGTTAGATACGCAGTATTTT
>TRBV4-2|TRBD2|.|TRBJ2-1
CASSQKGLAGINEQFF
TGTGCCAGCAGCCAGAAGGGACTAGCGGGAATAAATGAGCAGTTCTTC
>TRBV30|TRBD1|few|TRBJ1-5
CACGTATGYSNQPQHF
TGTGCCTGCGGGACAGCCACGGGTTATAGCAATCAGCCCCAGCATTTT
>TRBV20-1|TRBD1|few|TRBJ2-5
CSARLTGGRETQYF
TGCAGTGCTAGACTAACAGGGGGCCGGGAGACCCAGTACTTC
>TRBV5-1|.|.|TRBJ2-3
CASRTGTDTQYF
TGCGCCAGCAGGACAGGCACAGATACGCAGTATTTT
>TRBV20-1|.|.|TRBJ1-6
CSARGLGGRGSPLHF
TGCAGTGCTAGAGGGCTGGGAGGGAGAGGCTCACCCCTCCACTTT
>TRBV5-4|TRBD1|few|TRBJ1-2
CASSLLTGRTGGFYGYTF
TGTGCCAGCAGCTTATTAACGGGACGGACAGGGGGCTTTTATGGCTACACCTTC
>TRBV18|TRBD1|once|TRBJ2-1
CASSLTGVEQFF
TGTGCCAGCTCACTGACAGGGGTTGAGCAGTTCTTC
>TRBV5-4|TRBD1|once|TRBJ2-2
CASSLDRGVETGELFF
TGTGCCAGCAGCTTGGACAGGGGAGTTGAGACCGGGGAGCTGTTTTTT
>TRBV11-1|.|.|TRBJ2-3
CASSLNMASFDTQYF
TGTGCCAGCAGCTTAAATATGGCTAGCTTTGATACGCAGTATTTT
>TRBV7-2|TRBD2|.|TRBJ2-7
CASSLPTRAGGRLSYEQYF
TGTGCCAGCAGCCTCCCCACGAGGGCGGGGGGGCGATTGTCCTACGAGCAGTACTTC
>TRBV12-3/TRBV12-4|.|few|TRBJ2-3
CASSFGQYRTDTQYF
TGTGCCAGCAGTTTTGGGCAGTATCGCACAGATACGCAGTATTTT
>TRBV27|.|few|TRBJ2-7
CASSRNSAGFSSYEQYF
TGTGCCAGCAGTAGGAACTCAGCGGGCTTTAGCTCCTACGAGCAGTACTTC
>TRBV18|TRBD1|few|TRBJ2-6
CASSPGTGGLNGANVLTF
TGTGCCAGCTCACCTGGAACAGGGGGCTTAAATGGGGCCAACGTCCTGACTTTC
>TRBV6-1|TRBD2|.|TRBJ2-3
CASSRTSGGRDTQYF
TGTGCCAGCAGTCGGACTAGCGGGGGGAGAGATACGCAGTATTTT